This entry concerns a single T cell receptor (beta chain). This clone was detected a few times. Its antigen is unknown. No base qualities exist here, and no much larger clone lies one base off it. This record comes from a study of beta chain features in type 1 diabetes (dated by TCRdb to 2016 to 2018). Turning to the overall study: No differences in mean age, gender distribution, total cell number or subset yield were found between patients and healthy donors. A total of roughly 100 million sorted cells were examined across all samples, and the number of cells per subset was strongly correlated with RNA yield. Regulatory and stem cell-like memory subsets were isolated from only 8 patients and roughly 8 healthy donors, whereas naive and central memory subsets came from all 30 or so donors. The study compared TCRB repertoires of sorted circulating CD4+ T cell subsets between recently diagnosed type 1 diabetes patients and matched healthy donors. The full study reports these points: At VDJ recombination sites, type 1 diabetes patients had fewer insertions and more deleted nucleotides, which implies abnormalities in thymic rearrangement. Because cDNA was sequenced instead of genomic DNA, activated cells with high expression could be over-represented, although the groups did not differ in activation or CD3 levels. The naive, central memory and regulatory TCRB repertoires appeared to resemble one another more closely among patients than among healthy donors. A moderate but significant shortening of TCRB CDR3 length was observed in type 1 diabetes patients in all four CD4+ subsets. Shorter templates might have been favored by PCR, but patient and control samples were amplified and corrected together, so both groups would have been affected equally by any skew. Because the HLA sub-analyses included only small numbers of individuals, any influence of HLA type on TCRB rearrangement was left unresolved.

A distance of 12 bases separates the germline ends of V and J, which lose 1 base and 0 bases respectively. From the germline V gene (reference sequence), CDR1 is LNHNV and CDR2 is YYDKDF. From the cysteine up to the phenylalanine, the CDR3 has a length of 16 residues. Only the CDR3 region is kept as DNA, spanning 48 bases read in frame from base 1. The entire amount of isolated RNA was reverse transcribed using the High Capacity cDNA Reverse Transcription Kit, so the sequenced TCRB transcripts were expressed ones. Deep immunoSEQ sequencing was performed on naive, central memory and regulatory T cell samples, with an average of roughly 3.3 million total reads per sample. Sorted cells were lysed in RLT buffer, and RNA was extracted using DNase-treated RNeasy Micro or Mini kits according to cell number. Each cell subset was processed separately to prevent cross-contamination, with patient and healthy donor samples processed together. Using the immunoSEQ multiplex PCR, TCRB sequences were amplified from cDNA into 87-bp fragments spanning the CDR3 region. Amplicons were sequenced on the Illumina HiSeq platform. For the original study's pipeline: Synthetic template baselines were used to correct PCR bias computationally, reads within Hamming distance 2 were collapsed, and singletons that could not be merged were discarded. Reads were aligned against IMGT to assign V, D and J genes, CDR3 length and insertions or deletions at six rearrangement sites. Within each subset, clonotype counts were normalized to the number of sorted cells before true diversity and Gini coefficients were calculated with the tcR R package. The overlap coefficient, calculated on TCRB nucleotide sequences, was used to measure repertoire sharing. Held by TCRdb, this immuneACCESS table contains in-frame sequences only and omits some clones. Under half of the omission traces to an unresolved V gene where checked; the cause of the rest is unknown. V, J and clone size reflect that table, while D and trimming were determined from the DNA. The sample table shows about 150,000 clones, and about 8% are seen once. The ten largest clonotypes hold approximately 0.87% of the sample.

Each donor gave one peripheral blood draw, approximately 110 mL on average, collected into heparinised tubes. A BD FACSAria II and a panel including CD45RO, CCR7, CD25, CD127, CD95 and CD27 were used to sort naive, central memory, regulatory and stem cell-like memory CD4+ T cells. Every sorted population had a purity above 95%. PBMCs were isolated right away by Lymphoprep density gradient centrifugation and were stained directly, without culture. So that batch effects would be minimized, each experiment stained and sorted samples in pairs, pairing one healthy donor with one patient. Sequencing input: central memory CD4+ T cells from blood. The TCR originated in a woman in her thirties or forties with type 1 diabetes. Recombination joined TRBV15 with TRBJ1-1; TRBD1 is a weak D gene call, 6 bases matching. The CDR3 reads CATSRGYGQLNTEAFF. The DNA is TGTGCCACCAGCAGAGGCTACGGACAGTTGAACACTGAAGCTTTCTTT.